The rows below give T cell receptor beta chains drawn from one sample of a study of T cell responses to AZD1222 COVID-19 vaccine. Here immunoSEQ multiplex PCR was the method, and the copy in TCRdb shows in-frame clones only, minus some. The profile shows roughly 100,000 clones, approximately 88% of them singletons. The specimen comprised peripheral blood, sampled on day 0 of AZD1222 vaccination. All receptors come from an adult in good health. Both conserved end residues are part of each CDR3. A D gene is named only where the DNA matches it firmly. A row's size may be missing; if present it is once, few, many or a size class.

clone size	J gene	D gene	V gene	CDR3 protein	CDR3 DNA
.	TRBJ2-2	.	TRBV7-2	CASSVTRASGELFF	TGTGCCAGCAGCGTCACACGGGCCTCCGGGGAGCTGTTTTTT
.	TRBJ2-6	.	TRBV7-2	CGAGAGSGANVLTF	TGCGGAGCAGGCGCCGGCTCTGGGGCCAACGTCCTGACTTTC
.	TRBJ2-3	TRBD2	TRBV3-1/TRBV3-2	CASSQTKGLAGTDTQYF	TGTGCCAGCAGCCAAACCAAAGGACTAGCGGGCACAGATACGCAGTATTTT
.	TRBJ1-2	TRBD1	TRBV18	CASSTSPGGAYGYTF	TGTGCCAGCTCAACGAGTCCAGGGGGCGCCTATGGCTACACCTTC
.	TRBJ2-7	TRBD1	TRBV27	CASSKTGVEQYF	TGTGCCAGCAGTAAAACAGGGGTCGAGCAGTACTTC
.	TRBJ2-5	TRBD2	TRBV11-3	CASSPTSAAGEYQETQYF	TGTGCCAGCAGCCCCACGTCGGCGGCGGGGGAGTACCAAGAGACCCAGTACTTC
.	TRBJ1-1	.	TRBV28	CASTLVLQTTEAFF	TGTGCCAGCACCTTAGTACTCCAAACCACTGAAGCTTTCTTT
many	TRBJ1-5	.	TRBV28	CAITGRYSNQPQHF	TGTGCCATCACAGGACGGTATAGCAATCAGCCCCAGCATTTT
.	TRBJ2-3	.	TRBV19	CASREWGVGDTQYF	TGTGCCAGTAGAGAATGGGGGGTTGGAGATACGCAGTATTTT
.	TRBJ1-1	.	TRBV6-2/TRBV6-3	CASSLRDTEAFF	TGTGCCAGCAGTCTCCGGGACACTGAAGCTTTCTTT
.	TRBJ1-2	.	TRBV5-4	CASSLLKSNYGYTF	TGTGCCAGCAGCTTGCTGAAATCTAACTATGGCTACACCTTC
once	TRBJ1-6	TRBD1	TRBV4-3	CASSPGTAQDSPLHF	TGCGCCAGCAGCCCCGGGACAGCGCAGGATTCACCCCTCCACTTT
.	TRBJ1-1	.	TRBV4-2	CASSQRGGPMNTEAFF	TGTGCCAGCAGCCAACGAGGGGGGCCCATGAACACTGAAGCTTTCTTT
.	TRBJ2-1	TRBD2	TRBV24-1	CATSDFRPSGSGRSNEQFF	TGTGCCACCAGTGATTTTCGCCCCAGTGGTAGCGGGAGAAGTAATGAGCAGTTCTTC
.	TRBJ1-2	.	TRBV9	CASSVGSDTYGYTF	TGTGCCAGCAGCGTAGGATCGGATACCTATGGCTACACCTTC
.	TRBJ1-4	.	TRBV3-1/TRBV3-2	CASSHRFRGAFEKLFF	TGTGCCAGCAGCCACAGATTTAGGGGGGCGTTTGAAAAACTGTTTTTT
.	TRBJ2-2	TRBD2	TRBV9	CASSSSGGSTGELFF	TGTGCCAGCAGCTCTAGCGGGGGTAGCACCGGGGAGCTGTTTTTT
once	TRBJ2-2	.	TRBV9	CASREGNTGELFF	TGTGCCAGCAGGGAGGGGAACACCGGGGAGCTGTTTTTT
once	TRBJ2-2	.	TRBV7-7	CASSTGRANTGELFF	TGTGCTAGCAGTACCGGACGGGCCAACACCGGGGAGCTGTTTTTT
.	TRBJ2-1	.	TRBV10-3	CAISESRGEQFF	TGTGCCATCAGTGAGTCGAGGGGGGAGCAGTTCTTC
.	TRBJ1-3	.	TRBV4-1	CASSQADPGNTIYF	TGCGCCAGCAGCCAAGCCGACCCTGGAAACACCATATATTTT
.	TRBJ2-7	.	TRBV2	CAGRAGQNYEQYF	TGTGCCGGCCGGGCAGGGCAGAACTACGAGCAGTACTTC
.	TRBJ2-7	.	TRBV28	CASSLKGPYEQYF	TGTGCCAGCAGTTTAAAAGGCCCCTACGAGCAGTACTTC
.	TRBJ1-5	.	TRBV10-3	CAISESGGSRRQPQHF	TGTGCCATCAGTGAGTCGGGGGGCAGCCGTCGTCAGCCCCAGCATTTT
.	TRBJ2-7	.	TRBV5-6	CASSFQGGGAYEQYF	TGTGCCAGCAGCTTTCAAGGGGGAGGCGCATACGAGCAGTACTTC
.	TRBJ2-7	TRBD1	TRBV19	CASRDRTYEQYF	TGTGCCAGCCGGGACAGGACCTACGAGCAGTACTTC
.	TRBJ1-1	TRBD1	TRBV4-3	CASSQGQGNTEAFF	TGCGCCAGCAGCCAAGGACAGGGTAACACTGAAGCTTTCTTT
.	TRBJ2-4	TRBD2	TRBV19	CASSTLGGNIQYF	TGTGCCAGTAGTACACTGGGGGGGAACATTCAGTACTTC
.	TRBJ2-7	TRBD2	TRBV5-1	CASSLSLAEPSYEQYF	TGCGCCAGCAGCTTGTCGCTAGCGGAGCCCTCCTACGAGCAGTACTTC
.	TRBJ1-2	TRBD1	TRBV19	CASSGDRVNYGYTF	TGTGCCAGTAGCGGGGACAGGGTTAACTATGGCTACACCTTC
.	TRBJ2-3	.	TRBV12-1	CASSSSSRDRGADTQYF	TGTGCCAGCAGCTCTAGCAGTCGGGACAGGGGAGCAGATACGCAGTATTTT
medium-sized	TRBJ1-2	.	TRBV10-3	CAIRPGLRRRGYTF	TGTGCCATCAGACCGGGACTAAGACGGCGGGGCTACACCTTC
.	TRBJ1-1	.	TRBV25-1	CASSEGRYMNTEAFF	TGTGCCAGCAGTGAGGGACGGTACATGAACACTGAAGCTTTCTTT
few	TRBJ2-2	.	TRBV7-6	CASSLEGIKGGELFF	TGTGCCAGCAGCTTAGAAGGTATCAAAGGCGGGGAGCTGTTTTTT
.	TRBJ2-3	TRBD2	TRBV7-2	CASSLGEGAGVGADTQYF	TGTGCCAGCAGCTTAGGAGAGGGAGCGGGAGTTGGAGCAGATACGCAGTATTTT
.	TRBJ2-3	.	TRBV7-2	CASSSQSTSTDTQYF	TGTGCCAGCAGCTCTCAGAGTACTAGCACAGATACGCAGTATTTT
.	TRBJ1-1	.	TRBV4-3	CASSQRTLNTEAFF	TGCGCCAGCAGCCAACGGACCTTGAACACTGAAGCTTTCTTT
.	TRBJ2-3	.	TRBV4-3	CASSQEWGPDTQYF	TGCGCCAGCAGCCAAGAATGGGGCCCAGATACGCAGTATTTT